This T cell receptor beta chain originates from a study of a mutant IDH1 vaccine in newly diagnosed glioma. General study results and limits: Shifts in the top peripheral T cell clonotypes seemed unrelated to pseudoprogression.

The CDR3 has 15 residues. Trimming removed 8 bases from V and 3 bases from J; junction bases left unmatched: 10. Germline loops: CDR1 SGHTA, CDR2 FQGTGA. Of note for this clone: Its antigen is undetermined.

As for time point: baseline, week 1 (first vaccination visit). Treatment noted: pre-vaccination baseline after standard-of-care therapy. The repertoire was sequenced with immunoSEQ multiplex PCR; TCRdb's copy has only in-frame clones and lacks some. This repertoire shows tens of thousands of clones, roughly 89% found once; its top ten account for about 2.5%. This TCR derives from a man aged 35 to 55 with glioma. The sample in question was PBMCs, obtained from a glioma patient treated with radiotherapy, temozolomide or both. The genes are TRBV7-3 and TRBJ2-3; TRBD2 agrees at 8 bases. CDR3 coding DNA: TGTGCCAGCGCCGGCGGGTTAGCGGGAACAGATACGCAGTATTTT. It specifies CASAGGLAGTDTQYF.